This T cell receptor beta chain was sequenced during a study of shared clonotypes between healthy human individuals (TCRdb year 2020). Study-wide context: The cohort included a few men and a couple of women between 18 and 49 years of age. Per donor, three plates each were used for CD4 naive and CD4 memory, two for CD8 naive, and one for CD8 memory. Blood TCR repertoires of a handful of healthy adults were deeply sequenced to estimate repertoire size and the extent of clonotype sharing between individuals. To increase sequencing depth and limit assay-specific biases, different laboratories used diverse techniques to prepare libraries and sequence TCR repertoires. Each donor's leukapheresis produced roughly between roughly 0.85 and 10 billion PBMCs.

The donors were healthy, HIV-negative adults with no recently reported acute infections or vaccinations. All donors were Caucasian adults living in Nashville, Tennessee, USA. CD4+ T cells were enriched through magnetic negative selection, after which naive cells were positively selected on CD45RA and the remaining negative fraction served as the memory subset. After blood collection by leukapheresis, PBMCs were isolated using Ficoll-Histopaque density gradient centrifugation and then cryopreserved in the vapor phase of liquid nitrogen. Purity and quantity of every magnetically sorted T cell population were checked by analytical flow cytometry. Each sorted fraction had its genomic DNA isolated and then quantified by UV absorbance on a Nanodrop 2000c. Study-wide findings and limitations: Based on pairwise subsampling, the degree of clonotype sharing among donors was expected to be affected by sequencing depth. Compared with non-shared clonotypes, the clonotypes found in all four sorted-subset donors had higher generation probabilities. Sharing across several donors was observed for around 4.8% of naive CD4, over 3% of naive CD8, 2% to 2.5% of memory CD4, and roughly 0.4% of memory CD8 clonotypes. Only blood was sampled, and tissue TCR repertoires likely differ from those in blood. Estimated clonotype richness was generally larger for naive than for memory subsets. Because the study included a small number of donors, the genetic and exposure-history diversity represented was limited. Rarefaction of sorted-subset datasets indicated incomplete sequencing despite the large sequencing depth.

Comment on this clone: Which antigen it targets is not known. The input lacks base qualities; no much larger clone sits a single base away.

TCR CDR3 regions were amplified from genomic DNA by multiplex PCR using the deep immunoSEQ assay. Extracted genomic DNA from each cell subset was spread evenly across all wells of several immunoSEQ 96-well plates, with each plate serving as a replicate. For sorted subsets, 200 ng of genomic DNA, equivalent to 25,000 to 35,000 T cell genomes, went into each replicate PCR. Purified libraries were quantified with a Qubit 3.0 fluorometer, sized on a Bioanalyzer 2100, and re-quantified with the KAPA Library Quantification kit. Each immunoSEQ 96-well plate was sequenced on its own single-read 150-cycle Illumina NextSeq 550 flow cell. On the authors' methods: Because the immunoSEQ output included only junctional sequences and no quality scores, the filtering could not be the same as the filtering used for full-length reads. To assign V/J genes and CDR3, sequences were annotated using PyIR, a Python wrapper for IgBLAST v1.9, with IMGT germline references. Reads were filtered out if the reads had weak V/J assignments (E-value above 1e-6), no CDR3, stop codons, out-of-frame junctions, or ambiguous translated residues. V3J clonotypes were defined as sequences sharing the same inferred V gene, J gene, and CDR3 amino acid sequence. Percentage overlap between repertoires was calculated by dividing the number of shared unique clonotypes by the size of the smaller repertoire. Richness of each repertoire was evaluated using RTK rarefaction, the Chao1 estimator, and Recon v2.1 estimates of unobserved clonotypes. For all TCRbeta clonotypes obtained by the gDNA method from several donors, generation probabilities were computed with OLGA. As stored in TCRdb, this immuneACCESS dataset retains in-frame rearrangements with V and J assigned. A fraction of the clones does not appear; measured against another copy, unresolved V genes explain less than half of the discrepancy, and the remainder lacks a known reason. For V, J and clone size, that table is used; D and trimming come from the DNA. The sample table lists more than 2 million clones, 95% of them with a count of one. The ten largest clones represent more than 0.1% of the sample.

This TCR was recovered from a man between 18 and 35 years old in good health. Sequenced sample: naive CD4+ T cells sorted from blood. The cell subset or site tag for this specimen amounts to: CD45RA+ positively selected.

At the DNA level, the sequence is TGTGCCAGCAGCCCCATCGTGGGTCTGAGCTCCTACGAGCAGTACTTC. This translates into CASSPIVGLSSYEQYF. This sequence uses TRBV11-2 and TRBJ2-7; a confident D gene designation cannot be given. The germline V gene encodes CDR1 SGHAT and CDR2 FQNNGV. The CDR3 measures 16 amino acids from cysteine to phenylalanine. Here the CDR3 DNA is all that survives: 48 bases in frame from base 1. Trimming at the junction amounts to 5 bases on V and 0 bases on J, and the germline ends lie 17 bases apart. With the portions outside the CDR3 filled from the reference TRBV11-2 and TRBJ2-7 genes, the complete variable region becomes EAGVAQSPRYKIIEKRQSVAFWCNPISGHATLYWYQQILGQGPKLLIQFQNNGVVDDSQLPKDRFSAERLKGVDSTLKIQPAKLEDSAVYLCASSPIVGLSSYEQYFGPGTRLTVT.